The source of this T cell receptor beta chain is a study of beta chain features in type 1 diabetes. Study as a whole: On cell yields, gender and age, patients and healthy donors were similar. General study findings and limits: Because the template was cDNA, high-expressing cells might be over-represented.

Expressed TCRB transcripts were sequenced, since all the RNA that had been isolated was reverse transcribed. Assay used: immunoSEQ multiplex PCR; TCRdb lists only in-frame clones, some missing. The table lists almost 350,000 clones, around a fifth of them singletons, with around 0.04% in the top ten. Stem cell-like memory, regulatory, central memory and naive CD4+ cells were sorted via CD45RO/CCR7/CD25/CD127/CD95/CD27. This clone was seen only a few times. Its cognate antigen is unknown. Source material: naive CD4+ T cells from blood. The TCR was taken from a woman aged 18-29 years in good health.

The CDR3 DNA is TGTGCCTGGAGTCTCACAGGGAGCTCTGAAGCTTTCTTT. Protein product: CAWSLTGSSEAFF. The chain couples TRBV30 to TRBJ1-1; TRBD1 might be the D (6 bases). This CDR3 comprises 13 residues. Germline CDR1 is GTSNPN and CDR2 is SVGIG (reference sequence). V dropped 2 bases and J dropped 6 bases, with 13 bases sitting between them.